This T cell receptor beta chain stems from a study of T cell repertoires in cytomegalovirus infection (dated by TCRdb to about 2019). Study-wide context: Alongside well-studied HLA-B-restricted epitopes, the peptide stimulations were aimed at recently identified HLA-C-restricted CMV epitopes, whose presentation resists viral immunomodulation. Because public TCR beta signatures pointed to carriage of CMV infection together with the matching HLA type, the HLA type of each donor mattered for the analysis. Study-level results and caveats: In both this cohort and an independent roughly 350-donor cohort, the cumulative frequency of public TCR beta family members distinguished carriers of CMV infection plus the relevant HLA type. The ex vivo response was dominated by HLA-C-restricted CMV-specific TCR beta clonotypes, which also provided the single most frequent clonotype in two of eight donors.

Reading the label with the study, this specimen's treatment or condition is: in vitro stimulation with specific CMV peptide epitopes to enrich CMV-specific T cells. Note on this clonotype: Its antigen remains unidentified. No much larger clone is present one base from it, and per-base qualities are unavailable.

The sample was run on an Illumina HiSeq 1500. TCRdb handled the public reads itself, with Q25 trimming in fastp and clone calling in MiXCR, and kept productive beta chains. CDR3 protein sequences are deduplicated, and each keeps its most common genes and DNA. The sample profile shows 160,000 or so distinct CDR3 sequences; about 20% of them were found once. The top ten constitute about 25% of the sample. From cysteine to phenylalanine, the CDR3 is 17 amino acids long. The kept DNA is CDR3 alone, 51 bases in frame from the first base. Germline trimming amounts to 4 bases on V and 3 bases on J, with 12 as the count of junction bases outside the gene matches. According to the germline V gene, CDR1 reads SGHAT and CDR2 reads FQNNGV.

The material was CD8+ T cells from cultured PBMCs, obtained from culture after CMV antigen stimulation. This TCR was recovered from a human donor in good health (CMV status not recorded). Some clones in this sample may be carry-over from other donors' samples. The chain employs TRBV11-2 and TRBJ2-5, with TRBD1 matching 9 junction bases. CDR3 loop: CASSSPPGQGMEETQYF. The DNA sequence is TGTGCCAGCAGCTCCCCACCCGGACAGGGGATGGAAGAGACCCAGTACTTC.